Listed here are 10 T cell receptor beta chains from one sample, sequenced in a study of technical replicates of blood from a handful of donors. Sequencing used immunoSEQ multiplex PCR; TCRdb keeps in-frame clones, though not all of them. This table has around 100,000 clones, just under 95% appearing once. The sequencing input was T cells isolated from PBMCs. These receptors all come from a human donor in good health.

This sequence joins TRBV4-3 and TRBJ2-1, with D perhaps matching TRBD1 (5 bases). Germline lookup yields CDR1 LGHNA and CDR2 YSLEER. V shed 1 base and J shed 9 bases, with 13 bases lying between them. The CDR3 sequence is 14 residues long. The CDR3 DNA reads TGCGCCAGCAGCCAAGGACTGGGGCAGGTTGAGCAGTTCTTC. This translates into CASSQGLGQVEQFF.

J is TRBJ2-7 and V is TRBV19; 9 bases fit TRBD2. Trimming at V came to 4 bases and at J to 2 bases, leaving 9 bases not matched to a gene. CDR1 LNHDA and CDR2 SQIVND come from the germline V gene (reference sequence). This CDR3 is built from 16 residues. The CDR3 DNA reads TGTGCCAGTAGTACCCCCGGACTAGCGAGACCCTACGAGCAGTACTTC. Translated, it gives CASSTPGLARPYEQYF. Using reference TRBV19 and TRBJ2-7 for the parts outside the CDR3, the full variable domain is DGGITQSPKYLFRKEGQNVTLSCEQNLNHDAMYWYRQDPGQGLRLIYYSQIVNDFQKGDIAEGYSVSREKKESFPLTVTSAQKNPTAFYLCASSTPGLARPYEQYFGPGTRLTVT.

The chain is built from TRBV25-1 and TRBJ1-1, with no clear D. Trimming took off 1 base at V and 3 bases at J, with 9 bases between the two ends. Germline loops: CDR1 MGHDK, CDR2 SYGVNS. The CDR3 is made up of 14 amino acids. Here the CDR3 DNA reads TGTGCCAGCAGTGAATCGACAACCCACACTGAAGCTTTCTTT. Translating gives CASSESTTHTEAFF.

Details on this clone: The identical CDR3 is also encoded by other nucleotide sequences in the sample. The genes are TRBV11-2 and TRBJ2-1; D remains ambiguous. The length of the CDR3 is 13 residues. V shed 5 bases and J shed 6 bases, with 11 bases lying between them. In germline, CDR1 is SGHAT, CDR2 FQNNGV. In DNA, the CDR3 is TGTGCCAGCAGCCTTGGCTTAAGCAATGAGCAGTTCTTC. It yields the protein CASSLGLSNEQFF.

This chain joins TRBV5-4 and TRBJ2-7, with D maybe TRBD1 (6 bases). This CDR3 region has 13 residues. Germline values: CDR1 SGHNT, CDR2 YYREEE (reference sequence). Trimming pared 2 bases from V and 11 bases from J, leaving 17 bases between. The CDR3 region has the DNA TGTGCCAGCAGCTTTTCCGGGACACCCGGGGAGTACTTC. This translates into CASSFSGTPGEYF.

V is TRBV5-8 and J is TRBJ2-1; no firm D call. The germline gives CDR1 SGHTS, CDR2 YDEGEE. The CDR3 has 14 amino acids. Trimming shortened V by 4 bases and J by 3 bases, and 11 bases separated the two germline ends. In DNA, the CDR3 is TGTGCCAGCAGCCCCCTTGCCGGCTACAATGAGCAGTTCTTC. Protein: CASSPLAGYNEQFF. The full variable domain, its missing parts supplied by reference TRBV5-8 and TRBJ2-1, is EAGVTQSPTHLIKTRGQQATLRCSPISGHTSVYWYQQALGLGLQFLLWYDEGEERNRGNFPPRFSGRQFPNYSSELNVNALELEDSALYLCASSPLAGYNEQFFGPGTRLTVL.

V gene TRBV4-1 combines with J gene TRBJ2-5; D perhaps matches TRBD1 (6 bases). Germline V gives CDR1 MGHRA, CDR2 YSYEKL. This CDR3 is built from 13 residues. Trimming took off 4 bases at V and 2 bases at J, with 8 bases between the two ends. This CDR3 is CASSLGQQETQYF. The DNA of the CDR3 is TGCGCCAGCAGCCTTGGACAGCAAGAGACCCAGTACTTC.

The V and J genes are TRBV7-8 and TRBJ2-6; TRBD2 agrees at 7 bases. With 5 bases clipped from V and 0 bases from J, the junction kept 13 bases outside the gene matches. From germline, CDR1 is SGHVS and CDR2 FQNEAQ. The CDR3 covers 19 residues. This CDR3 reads CASSVGTIKQHSGANVLTF. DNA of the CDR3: TGTGCCAGCAGCGTAGGGACTATCAAACAACACTCTGGGGCCAACGTCCTGACTTTC.

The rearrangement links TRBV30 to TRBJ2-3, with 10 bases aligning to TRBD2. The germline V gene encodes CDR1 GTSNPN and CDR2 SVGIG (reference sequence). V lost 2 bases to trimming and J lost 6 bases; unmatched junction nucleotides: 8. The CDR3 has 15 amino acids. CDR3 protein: CAWSPGLADVDTQYF. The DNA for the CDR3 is TGTGCCTGGAGTCCCGGACTAGCGGATGTCGATACGCAGTATTTT.

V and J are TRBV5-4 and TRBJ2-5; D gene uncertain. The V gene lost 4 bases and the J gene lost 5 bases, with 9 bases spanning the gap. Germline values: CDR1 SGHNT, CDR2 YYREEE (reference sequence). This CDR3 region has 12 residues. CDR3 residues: CASSRIEETQYF. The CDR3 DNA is TGTGCCAGCAGCCGTATAGAGGAGACCCAGTACTTC.